This T cell receptor (beta chain) was profiled in a study of T cells in Graves' hyperthyroidism and ophthalmopathy. For the study at large: Blood from the periphery was taken at initial diagnosis, before any treatment. General study findings and limits: Most thyroid clonotypes with frequency above 0.001 were detected in blood. Using 13 V-J features, a model discriminated ophthalmopathy from stable hyperthyroidism.

Researchers took RNA transcripts and amplified the TCR beta CDR3 regions from them. Carried out on the TCR CDR3, a first-round RT-PCR used the HTBI primer set. TCRdb independently ran MiXCR on the multiplex PCR reads; one entry per CDR3 protein. The data hold approximately 610,000 distinct CDR3 sequences, with about 15% observed a single time. Germline CDR1 is SNHLY and CDR2 is FYNNEI. The V end lost 7 bases, the J end lost 4 bases, and 23 bases lay between the germline ends. The CDR3 consists of 16 residues. PBMCs came from 9 to 10 ml fresh peripheral blood. Many counts were recorded for this clonotype. Its antigen is unidentified.

Sequenced sample: blood. The gene calls are TRBV2 and TRBJ2-7; D is perhaps TRBD1 (6 bases). The TCR was taken from a woman between 35 and 50 years old with Graves' ophthalmopathy. CDR3: CASTWQGHSAKYEQYF. Written as DNA, the CDR3 is TGTGCCAGCACGTGGCAGGGGCACTCGGCAAAATACGAGCAGTACTTC.